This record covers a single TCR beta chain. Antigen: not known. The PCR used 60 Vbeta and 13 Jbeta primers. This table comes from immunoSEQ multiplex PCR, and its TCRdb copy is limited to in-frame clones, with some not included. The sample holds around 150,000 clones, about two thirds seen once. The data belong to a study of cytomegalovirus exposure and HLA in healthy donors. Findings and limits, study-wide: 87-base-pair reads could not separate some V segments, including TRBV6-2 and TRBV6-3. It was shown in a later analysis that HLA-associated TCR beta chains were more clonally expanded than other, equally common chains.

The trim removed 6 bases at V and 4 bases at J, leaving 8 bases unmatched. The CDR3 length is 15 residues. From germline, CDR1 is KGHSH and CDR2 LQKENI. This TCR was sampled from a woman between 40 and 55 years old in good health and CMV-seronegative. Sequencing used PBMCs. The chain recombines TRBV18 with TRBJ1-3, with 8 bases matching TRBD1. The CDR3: CASSGTRTGGNTIYF. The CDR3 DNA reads TGTGCCAGCTCGGGTACAAGGACAGGGGGAAACACCATATATTTT. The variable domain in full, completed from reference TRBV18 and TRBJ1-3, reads NAGVMQNPRHLVRRRGQEARLRCSPMKGHSHVYWYRQLPEEGLKFMVYLQKENIIDESGMPKERFSAEFPKEGPSILRIQQVVRGDSAAYFCASSGTRTGGNTIYFGEGSWLTVV.